A selection of T cell receptor beta chains follows, all from one sample in a study of blood T cells in healthy people across ages. TCRdb called the 5' RACE reads again in MiXCR, with one record for every CDR3 protein. The sample has about 1.6 million distinct CDR3 sequences, about 35% seen once. Sequencing was done on a sample of blood. The receptors come from a woman in her twenties or thirties in good health. Each CDR3 is given with its conserved first and last residue. Each record gives: CDR3 protein, CDR3 DNA, clone size, J gene, D gene, V gene. A D gene is named only where the DNA matches it firmly. Clone sizes are given selectively: once, few, many, or a class where the clone is expanded.

CDR3aa: CASSQGQALTKQYF
CDR3nt: TGTGCCAGCAGCCAAGGACAGGCCCTTACGAAGCAGTACTTC
abundance: few
j_gene: TRBJ2-4
d_gene: NA
v_gene: TRBV3-1

CDR3aa: CAGSPEDRGYDEQYF
CDR3nt: TGTGCCGGCTCACCCGAGGACAGGGGCTACGACGAGCAGTACTTC
abundance: NA
j_gene: TRBJ2-7
d_gene: TRBD1
v_gene: TRBV18

CDR3aa: CASSLDGDPSDTQYF
CDR3nt: TGTGCCAGCAGCTTAGACGGGGACCCTTCAGATACGCAGTATTTT
abundance: few
j_gene: TRBJ2-3
d_gene: NA
v_gene: TRBV13

CDR3aa: CSAADVIFADTQYF
CDR3nt: TGCAGTGCCGCCGATGTAATCTTCGCAGATACGCAGTATTTT
abundance: many
j_gene: TRBJ2-3
d_gene: NA
v_gene: TRBV20-1

CDR3aa: CASSLGTGGLSSGANVLTF
CDR3nt: TGCGCCAGCAGCTTGGGTACCGGGGGCCTTAGCTCTGGGGCCAACGTCCTGACTTTC
abundance: few
j_gene: TRBJ2-6
d_gene: NA
v_gene: TRBV5-1

CDR3aa: CASRAEANQETQYF
CDR3nt: TGCGCCAGCAGAGCGGAGGCCAACCAAGAGACCCAGTACTTC
abundance: NA
j_gene: TRBJ2-5
d_gene: NA
v_gene: TRBV4-1

CDR3aa: CASSLSDSRVGYTF
CDR3nt: TGTGCCAGCAGTTTATCCGACAGCCGAGTCGGCTACACCTTC
abundance: NA
j_gene: TRBJ1-2
d_gene: NA
v_gene: TRBV28

CDR3aa: CSAGSGSEAFF
CDR3nt: TGCAGTGCTGGAAGTGGCAGTGAAGCTTTCTTT
abundance: NA
j_gene: TRBJ1-1
d_gene: NA
v_gene: TRBV20-1

CDR3aa: CSARLDPEQYF
CDR3nt: TGCAGTGCTAGATTGGACCCCGAGCAGTACTTC
abundance: few
j_gene: TRBJ2-7
d_gene: NA
v_gene: TRBV20-1

CDR3aa: CASSPTEPYEQYF
CDR3nt: TGCGCCAGCAGCCCGACGGAGCCCTACGAGCAGTACTTC
abundance: NA
j_gene: TRBJ2-7
d_gene: NA
v_gene: TRBV5-1

CDR3aa: CASSDYQPGGYTF
CDR3nt: TGTGCCAGCAGTGATTATCAACCTGGAGGCTACACCTTC
abundance: NA
j_gene: TRBJ1-2
d_gene: NA
v_gene: TRBV2

CDR3aa: CSVGPDNYNEQFF
CDR3nt: TGCAGCGTAGGACCGGATAATTACAATGAGCAGTTCTTC
abundance: NA
j_gene: TRBJ2-1
d_gene: NA
v_gene: TRBV29-1

CDR3aa: CSALDRGRPHGYTF
CDR3nt: TGCAGTGCTTTAGACAGGGGGCGGCCCCATGGCTACACCTTC
abundance: few
j_gene: TRBJ1-2
d_gene: TRBD1
v_gene: TRBV20-1

CDR3aa: CSAAIDSYELPDTQYF
CDR3nt: TGCAGTGCCGCGATCGACTCATATGAACTCCCAGATACGCAGTATTTT
abundance: many
j_gene: TRBJ2-3
d_gene: NA
v_gene: TRBV20-1

CDR3aa: CASSLGQPSPTYGYTF
CDR3nt: TGTGCCAGCTCACTGGGACAGCCTAGTCCCACCTATGGCTACACCTTC
abundance: few
j_gene: TRBJ1-2
d_gene: TRBD1
v_gene: TRBV18

CDR3aa: CASSFDRGNTIYF
CDR3nt: TGTGCCAGCAGTTTCGACAGGGGAAACACCATATATTTT
abundance: NA
j_gene: TRBJ1-3
d_gene: NA
v_gene: TRBV12-3/TRBV12-4

CDR3aa: CASSRLLGGLEQYF
CDR3nt: TGTGCCAGCAGCAGACTACTGGGGGGACTCGAGCAGTACTTC
abundance: few
j_gene: TRBJ2-7
d_gene: NA
v_gene: TRBV14

CDR3aa: CASSPEAGVETQYF
CDR3nt: TGCGCCAGCAGCCCGGAGGCCGGGGTGGAGACCCAGTACTTC
abundance: NA
j_gene: TRBJ2-5
d_gene: NA
v_gene: TRBV5-1

CDR3aa: CSVRTRGAEAFF
CDR3nt: TGCAGTGTCAGGACCAGGGGCGCTGAAGCTTTCTTT
abundance: NA
j_gene: TRBJ1-1
d_gene: NA
v_gene: TRBV20-1

CDR3aa: CSGFSNMNTEAFF
CDR3nt: TGCAGCGGTTTCAGTAACATGAACACTGAAGCTTTCTTT
abundance: NA
j_gene: TRBJ1-1
d_gene: NA
v_gene: TRBV29-1

CDR3aa: CASSRPGEESYNEQFF
CDR3nt: TGTGCCAGCAGCCGCCCGGGGGAGGAATCCTACAATGAGCAGTTCTTC
abundance: few
j_gene: TRBJ2-1
d_gene: NA
v_gene: TRBV28

CDR3aa: CASSLVLLGLSNEQFF
CDR3nt: TGTGCCAGCAGCTTAGTCCTCCTAGGCCTGAGCAATGAGCAGTTCTTC
abundance: NA
j_gene: TRBJ2-1
d_gene: NA
v_gene: TRBV7-8

CDR3aa: CASSPGLGWSGYTF
CDR3nt: TGTGCCAGCAGCCCCGGACTGGGGTGGAGTGGCTACACCTTC
abundance: NA
j_gene: TRBJ1-2
d_gene: NA
v_gene: TRBV27

CDR3aa: CASSSRFSGGAGTDTQYF
CDR3nt: TGCGCCAGCAGCTCAAGATTTAGCGGGGGGGCCGGCACAGATACGCAGTATTTT
abundance: few
j_gene: TRBJ2-3
d_gene: TRBD2
v_gene: TRBV4-1

CDR3aa: CAIGTSYSEQFF
CDR3nt: TGTGCCATTGGAACTAGCTACAGTGAGCAGTTCTTC
abundance: NA
j_gene: TRBJ2-1
d_gene: NA
v_gene: TRBV6-4

CDR3aa: CASSEALIQGARNQPQHF
CDR3nt: TGTGCCAGCAGTGAAGCTTTAATCCAAGGGGCGAGGAATCAGCCCCAGCATTTT
abundance: few
j_gene: TRBJ1-5
d_gene: NA
v_gene: TRBV6-1